A selection of T cell receptor beta chains follows, all from one sample in a study of Graves' ophthalmopathy and Graves' hyperthyroidism. TCRdb fed the multiplex PCR reads into MiXCR, producing one record per CDR3 protein. The sample has 150,000 to 200,000 distinct CDR3 sequences, roughly two fifths seen once. Specimen: peripheral blood. The origin of the receptors is a man between 25 and 39 years old with Graves' ophthalmopathy. The CDR3 runs from the conserved cysteine through the conserved F or W. D genes are given only for firm matches. A clone size is listed for some rows: how often the clone was seen (once, few, many), or a class if it is expanded.

>14|-|TRBV6-2/TRBV6-3|many|TRBJ2-5
TGTGCCAGTCGTTCCCCCGACAGGAGGGAGACCCAGTACTTC
CASRSPDRRETQYF
>13|-|TRBV28|few|TRBJ2-5
TGTGCCAGCAGTTCCTTATTTCCCACGTCCCAGTACTTC
CASSSLFPTSQYF
>14|TRBD1|TRBV5-6|many|TRBJ1-6
TGTGCCAGCAGCTCCGGACAGGGGAATTCACCCCTCCACTTT
CASSSGQGNSPLHF
>14|-|TRBV5-4|-|TRBJ1-1
TGTGCCAGCAGGGGTAGAGTGGCGGACACTGAAGCTTTCTTT
CASRGRVADTEAFF
>15|-|TRBV6-2/TRBV6-3|-|TRBJ2-3
TGTGCCAGCAGTTACCCATTGACAGGTGGGGATACGCAGTATTTT
CASSYPLTGGDTQYF
>14|-|TRBV6-5|few|TRBJ1-2
TGTGCCAGCAGTTACTCGGAGGGGGGCTATGGCTACACCTTC
CASSYSEGGYGYTF
>15|-|TRBV14|many|TRBJ1-2
TGTGCCAGCAGGCCGGGACCCCAAGCCGGGGGAGGCTACACCTTC
CASRPGPQAGGGYTF
>14|-|TRBV12-3/TRBV12-4|-|TRBJ2-7
TGTGCCAGCAGTTTAGAGGTCCAGACCTACGAGCAGTACTTC
CASSLEVQTYEQYF
>14|TRBD2|TRBV29-1|-|TRBJ2-3
TGCAGCGTTGCCCTTCCCGGGACTAGCTTTACGCAGTATTTT
CSVALPGTSFTQYF
>15|-|TRBV7-3|-|TRBJ2-2
TGTGCCAGCAGCTTAATTAGGGAGGCAACCGGGGAGCTGTTTTTT
CASSLIREATGELFF
>12|-|TRBV18|many|TRBJ2-5
TGTGCCAGCTCATCGGTAAAAGAGACCCAGTACTTC
CASSSVKETQYF
>12|-|TRBV28|many|TRBJ1-2
TGTGCCTATACCACCGCACTCTATGGCTACACCTTC
CAYTTALYGYTF
>12|-|TRBV27|-|TRBJ2-7
TGTGCCAGCAGTCCCCAGGCCTACGAGCAGTACTTC
CASSPQAYEQYF
>19|TRBD2|TRBV6-2/TRBV6-3|many|TRBJ2-2
TGTGCCAGCAGTTACCCGACCCTGGGCAAGCGGGAGAACACCGGGGAGCTGTTTTTT
CASSYPTLGKRENTGELFF
>13|-|TRBV28|-|TRBJ1-1
TGTGCCAGCAGTACCTCAACGAACACTGAAGCTTTCTTT
CASSTSTNTEAFF
>14|-|TRBV20-1|-|TRBJ2-5
TGCAGTGCTCCCAAGGCGCTAGGGGAAGAGACCCAGTACTTC
CSAPKALGEETQYF
>14|TRBD1|TRBV6-1|-|TRBJ2-7
TGTGCCAGCAAGAGGACAGGGCAAAACGCCGAGCAGTACTTC
CASKRTGQNAEQYF
>15|TRBD2|TRBV6-2/TRBV6-3|-|TRBJ2-2
TGTGCCAGCCGAGGACTAGCCGATCTCTCCGGGGAGCTGTTTTTT
CASRGLADLSGELFF
>14|-|TRBV7-8|many|TRBJ1-5
TGTGCCAGCAGCTTCCCACAAATCAATCAGCCCCAGCATTTT
CASSFPQINQPQHF
>17|-|TRBV7-2|once|TRBJ1-6
TGTGCCAGCAGCTTACGATCCTGGACAGTTGATAATTCACCCCTCCACTTT
CASSLRSWTVDNSPLHF
>14|TRBD2|TRBV9|many|TRBJ2-7
TGTGCCAGCAGCGCGGCGGGGGGTACCTACGAGCAGTACTTC
CASSAAGGTYEQYF
>12|TRBD1|TRBV6-2/TRBV6-3|many|TRBJ2-7
TGTGCCATCGGGACAGGGGGCCTAACTATGTACTTC
CAIGTGGLTMYF
>15|-|TRBV28|many|TRBJ2-6
TGTGCCAGCAGTTTTGAGGTCTCTGGGGCCAACGTCCTGACTTTC
CASSFEVSGANVLTF
>14|-|TRBV14|many|TRBJ1-2
TGTGCCAGCAGCCAAGATCTGGGGGGGAGAGGCTACACCTTC
CASSQDLGGRGYTF
>12|-|TRBV24-1|many|TRBJ1-2
TGTGCCACCAGTGATTTTTGGAATGGCTACACCTTC
CATSDFWNGYTF
>20|TRBD1|TRBV12-5|-|TRBJ1-2
TGTGCTAGTGGTTTGGTAGTGTGGACAGGGGGCGAGATGACTAACTATGGCTACACCTTC
CASGLVVWTGGEMTNYGYTF
>14|TRBD1|TRBV7-2|many|TRBJ1-5
TGTGCCAGCAGCTCGGGACAGAGAAATCAGCCCCAGCATTTT
CASSSGQRNQPQHF
>16|TRBD1|TRBV12-3/TRBV12-4|-|TRBJ1-1
TGTGCCAGCAGACCTTTTCAGGGGGGCGCTGGCACTGAAGCTTTCTTT
CASRPFQGGAGTEAFF
>15|-|TRBV12-3/TRBV12-4|-|TRBJ2-5
TGTGCCAGCAGTTTTAGGGGCGGATCCCAAGAGACCCAGTACTTC
CASSFRGGSQETQYF
>13|-|TRBV29-1|-|TRBJ1-2
TGCAGCGTTAGGGGAGGGCTTAACTATGGCTACACCTTC
CSVRGGLNYGYTF
>14|-|TRBV12-3/TRBV12-4|few|TRBJ1-1
TGTGCCAGCAGTTTATGGGGCAGGGACACTGAAGCTTTCTTT
CASSLWGRDTEAFF
>14|-|TRBV5-1|many|TRBJ1-2
TGCGCCAGCAGCCCTCCGGGATCAAACTATGGCTACACCTTC
CASSPPGSNYGYTF
>14|-|TRBV20-1|many|TRBJ2-5
TGCAGTGCCCCCCAACTCAAACCTCAAGAGACCCAGTACTTC
CSAPQLKPQETQYF
>15|-|TRBV24-1|many|TRBJ2-3
TGTGCCACCAGTGACCCTAGTTCAAGCATGGATACGCAGTATTTT
CATSDPSSSMDTQYF
>16|TRBD2|TRBV28|many|TRBJ2-7
TGTGCCAGCAGTCCGATGACTAGCGGTTACTCCTACGAGCAGTACTTC
CASSPMTSGYSYEQYF
>14|-|TRBV28|many|TRBJ2-7
TGTGCCAGCAGTTTTGACAGGCTCTCCTACGAGCAGTACTTC
CASSFDRLSYEQYF
>14|-|TRBV12-3/TRBV12-4|many|TRBJ1-6
TGTGCCAGCAGTCCGGACAGAAGGAATTCACCCCTCCACTTT
CASSPDRRNSPLHF
>12|TRBD1|TRBV12-3/TRBV12-4|many|TRBJ1-1
TGTGCCAGCAGACCCCCGACAGGGGAAGCTTTCTTT
CASRPPTGEAFF
>16|-|TRBV14|many|TRBJ2-7
TGTGCCAGCAGCCAAGGAGTGGGGGTATCCCCCCACGAGCAGTACTTC
CASSQGVGVSPHEQYF
>15|-|TRBV7-2|-|TRBJ2-2
TGTGCCAGCAGCAGGGGGCGGACTAGCCCCGGGGAGCTGTTTTTT
CASSRGRTSPGELFF
>14|-|TRBV6-1|many|TRBJ2-7
TGTGCCAGCGTCGCCCGAGGGTCATTAGGCGAGCAGTACTTC
CASVARGSLGEQYF
>14|-|TRBV2|many|TRBJ1-6
TGTGCCAGCAGTGGCGTCAGAAATAATTCACCCCTCCACTTT
CASSGVRNNSPLHF
>13|-|TRBV29-1|many|TRBJ1-5
TGCAGCCCCCTTTGGCCCAGCAATCAGCCCCAGCATTTT
CSPLWPSNQPQHF
>16|-|TRBV27|many|TRBJ2-2
TGTGCCAGCAGTCCGGCATATACAGGGTCAACCGGGGAGCTGTTTTTT
CASSPAYTGSTGELFF
>15|TRBD2|TRBV12-3/TRBV12-4|many|TRBJ2-5
TGTGCCAGCAGACCACATGCTAGCGGGAGAGAGACCCAGTACTTC
CASRPHASGRETQYF
>14|TRBD2|TRBV5-1|few|TRBJ2-5
TGCGCCAGCAGCTCAAGCGGGAGGATAGAGACCCAGTACTTC
CASSSSGRIETQYF
>17|TRBD1|TRBV11-1|-|TRBJ2-7
TGTGCCAGCAGCTTACCCGGGACAGGGGGCCTTCGGGACGAGCAGTACTTC
CASSLPGTGGLRDEQYF
>15|TRBD1|TRBV28|-|TRBJ2-7
TGTGCCAGCAGGGGGATAGGGACAGGGTTCTACGAGCAGTACTTC
CASRGIGTGFYEQYF
>13|-|TRBV6-5|-|TRBJ1-1
TGTGCCAGCAGTTACTCCGACTCCCGGGAGGCTTTCTTT
CASSYSDSREAFF
>14|-|TRBV6-1|-|TRBJ1-5
TGTGCCAGCAGTGAAGCGGGGGGGAATCAGCCCCAGCATTTT
CASSEAGGNQPQHF
>13|-|TRBV24-1|-|TRBJ2-2
TGTGCCACCAGTGGTTCGAACACCGGGGAGCTGTTTTTT
CATSGSNTGELFF
>15|TRBD1|TRBV12-3/TRBV12-4|-|TRBJ2-5
TGTGCCAGCAGTTTAAGCTCGGGACAGGGGGTGACCCAGTACTTC
CASSLSSGQGVTQYF
>14|TRBD1|TRBV29-1|many|TRBJ2-2
TGCAGCGTCTCAGGGACAGGGAACATCGGGGAGCTGTTTTTT
CSVSGTGNIGELFF
>17|TRBD2|TRBV20-1|-|TRBJ2-7
TGCAGTGCTCACAGGCCGGGACTAGCGGGGGGCCCCTACGAGCAGTACTTC
CSAHRPGLAGGPYEQYF